A selection of T cell receptor beta chains follows, all from one sample in a study of early T cells in non-severe SARS-CoV-2 infection. Using its own MiXCR run on the 5' RACE reads, TCRdb lists one record per CDR3 protein. Of over 55,000 distinct CDR3 sequences listed, around 12% are singletons. Sample: whole blood. These TCRs come from an adult who was a healthcare worker with PCR-confirmed SARS-CoV-2 infection or an uninfected control (not recorded which). Both conserved end residues are part of each CDR3. The D gene is left open where the match is weak. For some rows the clone size is stated as once, few or many, or as a class when expanded; others skip it.

J gene | D gene | clone size | V gene | CDR3 length | CDR3 protein | CDR3 DNA
TRBJ1-5 | . | many | TRBV10-3 | 13 | CAIREGVNQPQHF | TGTGCCATCAGGGAGGGTGTCAATCAGCCCCAGCATTTT
TRBJ1-1 | . | few | TRBV7-3 | 13 | CASSLTRDTGAFF | TGTGCCAGCAGCTTAACCCGGGACACGGGGGCTTTCTTT
TRBJ1-1 | TRBD1 | . | TRBV28 | 13 | CASRPQGAIEAFF | TGTGCCAGCAGACCTCAGGGGGCGATTGAAGCTTTCTTT
TRBJ1-1 | . | many | TRBV11-2 | 20 | CASSLDSLHPGAVGITEAFF | TGTGCCAGCAGCTTAGATTCGCTCCACCCAGGGGCGGTTGGGATCACTGAAGCTTTCTTT
TRBJ1-1 | . | . | TRBV20-1 | 14 | CSARRTATYTEAFF | TGCAGTGCTCGAAGGACAGCTACATACACTGAAGCTTTCTTT
TRBJ2-3 | . | many | TRBV15 | 14 | CATSSSAHTDTQYF | TGTGCCACCAGCAGCAGCGCCCACACAGATACGCAGTATTTT
TRBJ2-3 | TRBD1 | . | TRBV11-3 | 14 | CASAGTGASDTQYF | TGTGCCAGCGCCGGGACAGGGGCCTCAGATACGCAGTATTTT
TRBJ1-2 | . | few | TRBV19 | 16 | CASGARQPPMVYGYTF | TGTGCCAGTGGAGCCAGACAGCCTCCGATGGTATATGGCTACACCTTC
TRBJ1-5 | . | few | TRBV19 | 13 | CASTSKSNQPQHF | TGTGCCAGTACCTCCAAAAGCAATCAGCCCCAGCATTTT
TRBJ2-1 | TRBD2 | . | TRBV6-5 | 16 | CASSRTGLAVYNEQFF | TGTGCCAGCAGTAGGACGGGTCTAGCGGTTTACAATGAGCAGTTCTTC
TRBJ2-2 | . | many | TRBV12-3/TRBV12-4 | 16 | CASSPPGRPNTGELFF | TGTGCCAGCAGCCCTCCCGGGCGTCCGAACACCGGGGAGCTGTTTTTT
TRBJ1-1 | . | . | TRBV28 | 11 | CASSRQNEAFF | TGTGCCAGCAGCAGACAGAACGAAGCTTTCTTT
TRBJ1-2 | . | few | TRBV28 | 12 | CASRTLNGGYTF | TGTGCCAGCAGAACCCTTAACGGTGGCTACACCTTC
TRBJ1-2 | . | many | TRBV12-3/TRBV12-4 | 13 | CASSYSPGYGYTF | TGTGCCAGCAGTTACAGTCCGGGCTATGGCTACACCTTC
TRBJ2-5 | . | many | TRBV1 | 19 | CTSSQEWARGAGEEETQYF | .
TRBJ1-2 | TRBD1 | many | TRBV6-6 | 13 | CASSTGVNYGYTF | TGTGCCAGCAGTACAGGGGTAAACTATGGCTACACCTTC
TRBJ1-6 | . | . | TRBV6-6 | 13 | CASRPLQESPLHF | TGTGCCAGCAGACCACTACAGGAATCACCCCTCCACTTT
TRBJ2-7 | TRBD1 | many | TRBV29-1 | 12 | CSVGTGGYEQYF | TGCAGCGTCGGGACAGGGGGTTACGAGCAGTACTTC
TRBJ1-5 | . | many | TRBV3-1 | 15 | CASSQDRTENQPQHF | TGTGCCAGCAGCCAAGATCGGACAGAAAATCAGCCCCAGCATTTT
TRBJ1-2 | . | . | TRBV28 | 13 | CASTPAPAPGYTF | TGTGCCAGCACCCCGGCCCCTGCCCCTGGCTACACCTTC
TRBJ1-2 | TRBD1 | . | TRBV7-6 | 16 | CASSLDRTGKDYGYTF | TGTGCCAGCAGCTTAGACCGGACAGGGAAGGACTATGGCTACACCTTC
TRBJ2-3 | TRBD1 | many | TRBV7-2 | 18 | CASSLGTPGQGSPDTQYF | TGTGCCAGCAGCTTAGGGACCCCGGGACAGGGATCTCCAGATACGCAGTATTTT
TRBJ1-2 | . | many | TRBV7-9 | 13 | CATSAGVEYGYTF | TGTGCCACTTCAGCGGGCGTGGAGTATGGCTACACCTTC
TRBJ2-7 | TRBD2 | few | TRBV6-6 | 15 | CASSYGSGNHYEQYF | TGTGCCAGCAGTTACGGAAGCGGGAACCACTACGAGCAGTACTTC
TRBJ1-1 | TRBD1 | . | TRBV29-1 | 15 | CSSKGRQGGGTEAFF | TGCAGCTCAAAAGGGAGGCAGGGGGGTGGGACTGAAGCTTTCTTT
TRBJ1-3 | . | many | TRBV6-2/TRBV6-3 | 16 | CASSYSPDSSGNTIYF | TGTGCCAGCAGTTACTCCCCGGACAGCTCTGGAAACACCATATATTTT
TRBJ1-2 | . | . | TRBV18 | 15 | CVSSPPAEGKHGYTF | TGTGTCAGCTCACCACCAGCGGAAGGGAAACATGGCTACACCTTC
TRBJ2-5 | . | . | TRBV10-3 | 12 | CAISSDKETQYF | TGTGCCATCAGTAGCGACAAAGAGACCCAGTACTTC
TRBJ2-1 | TRBD1 | few | TRBV29-1 | 13 | CSVEGTGGNEQFF | TGCAGCGTTGAAGGGACAGGAGGCAATGAGCAGTTCTTC
TRBJ2-1 | . | few | TRBV5-1 | 16 | CASSLQRQVAYNEQFF | TGCGCCAGCAGCTTGCAAAGACAGGTAGCCTACAATGAGCAGTTCTTC
TRBJ2-2 | . | few | TRBV11-2 | 16 | CASRPPGRTNTGELFF | TGTGCCAGCAGACCTCCGGGACGGACGAACACCGGGGAGCTGTTTTTT
TRBJ2-2 | . | few | TRBV29-1 | 14 | CSARSQGKPGELFF | TGCAGCGCCCGGAGTCAGGGAAAGCCCGGGGAGCTGTTTTTT
TRBJ2-1 | TRBD2 | many | TRBV29-1 | 14 | CSVVTSGGAWEQFF | TGCAGCGTCGTCACTAGCGGGGGGGCCTGGGAGCAGTTCTTC
TRBJ2-3 | . | many | TRBV7-8 | 17 | CASSLIYWPTSTDTQYF | TGTGCCAGCAGCTTAATCTACTGGCCCACTAGCACAGATACGCAGTATTTT
TRBJ1-4 | . | . | TRBV19 | 14 | CASSMRRPEEKLFF | TGTGCCAGTAGTATGCGGAGACCTGAGGAAAAACTGTTTTTT
TRBJ2-2 | . | few | TRBV7-8 | 13 | CASSWRDTGELFF | TGTGCCAGCAGCTGGCGCGACACCGGGGAGCTGTTTTTT
TRBJ2-5 | . | . | TRBV29-1 | 15 | CSVSSPPGYQAAQYF | TGCAGCGTTTCTTCTCCTCCGGGCTACCAGGCGGCCCAGTACTTC
TRBJ2-5 | . | many | TRBV7-3 | 14 | CASSLGGSGETQYF | TGTGCCAGCAGCTTAGGGGGAAGCGGAGAGACCCAGTACTTC
TRBJ2-7 | . | many | TRBV20-1 | 11 | CSAGSPGLQYF | TGCAGTGCTGGTTCCCCGGGACTGCAGTACTTC
TRBJ1-1 | TRBD1 | many | TRBV9 | 15 | CASIPPGQLNTEAFF | TGTGCCAGCATTCCCCCGGGACAGCTGAACACTGAAGCTTTCTTT
TRBJ2-7 | . | many | TRBV6-2/TRBV6-3 | 15 | CASCYRTGRSYEQYF | TGTGCCAGCTGCTATAGAACGGGACGATCCTACGAGCAGTACTTC
TRBJ2-7 | . | . | TRBV29-1 | 11 | CSATSSYEQYF | TGCAGCGCGACGAGCTCCTACGAGCAGTACTTC
TRBJ1-2 | TRBD1 | . | TRBV9 | 16 | CASTQGQGAITAGYTF | TGTGCCAGCACCCAGGGACAGGGGGCGATCACGGCAGGCTACACCTTC
TRBJ2-5 | . | many | TRBV18 | 12 | CASSSYQETQYF | TGTGCCAGCTCATCGTACCAAGAGACCCAGTACTTC
TRBJ2-1 | TRBD2 | many | TRBV24-1 | 16 | CATSDSSGISYNEQFF | TGTGCCACCAGTGATTCTAGCGGGATCTCCTACAATGAGCAGTTCTTC
TRBJ2-3 | . | . | TRBV20-1 | 11 | CSAYETDTQYF | TGCAGTGCGTATGAGACGGATACGCAGTATTTT
TRBJ2-1 | TRBD2 | many | TRBV7-2 | 15 | CASSSSGRAYNEQFF | TGTGCCAGCAGCTCTAGCGGGAGGGCCTACAATGAGCAGTTCTTC
TRBJ2-2 | TRBD1 | many | TRBV14 | 18 | CASSRGTGPRSNTGELFF | TGTGCCAGCAGCCGAGGGACAGGGCCGAGATCGAACACCGGGGAGCTGTTTTTT
TRBJ2-7 | . | . | TRBV5-1 | 14 | CASSLRGASYEQYF | TGCGCCAGCAGCTTGAGGGGGGCCAGCTACGAGCAGTACTTC
TRBJ2-3 | . | few | TRBV19 | 16 | CASTALGGRSTDTQYF | TGTGCCAGTACCGCCCTGGGGGGCCGCAGCACAGATACGCAGTATTTT
TRBJ2-2 | TRBD2 | . | TRBV5-1 | 15 | CASMRSSGSTGELFF | TGCGCCAGCATGAGGTCTAGCGGGAGCACCGGGGAGCTGTTTTTT
TRBJ2-2 | . | many | TRBV9 | 14 | CASSVAPPTGELFF | TGTGCCAGCAGCGTAGCCCCCCCCACCGGGGAGCTGTTTTTT
TRBJ2-2 | . | many | TRBV7-9 | 15 | CASSFSSANTGELFF | TGTGCCAGCAGCTTCTCTAGCGCGAACACCGGGGAGCTGTTTTTT
TRBJ2-7 | TRBD1 | few | TRBV18 | 14 | CASSPDNRGSEQYF | TGTGCCAGCTCACCCGACAACAGGGGGTCCGAGCAGTACTTC
TRBJ2-7 | . | . | TRBV19 | 15 | CASSLRRGDSYEQYF | TGTGCCAGTTCCCTCAGGCGGGGCGACTCCTACGAGCAGTACTTC
TRBJ2-7 | TRBD2 | many | TRBV11-3 | 13 | CASSLTSTYEQYF | TGTGCCAGCAGCTTGACTAGCACCTACGAGCAGTACTTC